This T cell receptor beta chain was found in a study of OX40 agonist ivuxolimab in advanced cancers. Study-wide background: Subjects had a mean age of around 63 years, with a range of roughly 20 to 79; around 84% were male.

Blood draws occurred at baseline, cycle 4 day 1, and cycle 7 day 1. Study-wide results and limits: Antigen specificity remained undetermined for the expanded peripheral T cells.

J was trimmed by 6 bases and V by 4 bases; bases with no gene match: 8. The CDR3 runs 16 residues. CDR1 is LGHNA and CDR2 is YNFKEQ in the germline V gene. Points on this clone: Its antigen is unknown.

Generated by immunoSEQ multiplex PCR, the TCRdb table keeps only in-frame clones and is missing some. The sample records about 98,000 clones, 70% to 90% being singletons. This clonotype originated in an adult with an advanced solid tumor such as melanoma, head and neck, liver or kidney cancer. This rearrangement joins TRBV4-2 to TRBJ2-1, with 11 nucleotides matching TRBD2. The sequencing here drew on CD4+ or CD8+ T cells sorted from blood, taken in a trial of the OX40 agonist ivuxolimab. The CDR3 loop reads CASSLSGGASANEQFF. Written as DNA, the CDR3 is TGTGCCAGCAGCCTTAGCGGGGGGGCTTCGGCCAATGAGCAGTTCTTC.